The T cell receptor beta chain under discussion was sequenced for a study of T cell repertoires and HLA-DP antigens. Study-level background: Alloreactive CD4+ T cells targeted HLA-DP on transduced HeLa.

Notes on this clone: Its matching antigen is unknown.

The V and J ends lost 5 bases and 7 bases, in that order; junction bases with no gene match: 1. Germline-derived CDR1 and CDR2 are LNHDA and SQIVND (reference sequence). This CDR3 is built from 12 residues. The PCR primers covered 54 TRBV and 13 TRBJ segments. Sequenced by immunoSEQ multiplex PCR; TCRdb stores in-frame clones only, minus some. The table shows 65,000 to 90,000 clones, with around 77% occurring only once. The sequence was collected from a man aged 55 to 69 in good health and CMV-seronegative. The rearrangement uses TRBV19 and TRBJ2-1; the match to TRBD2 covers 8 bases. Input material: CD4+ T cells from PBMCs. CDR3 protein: CASSRGGNEQFF. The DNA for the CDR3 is TGTGCCAGTAGTCGGGGGGGAAATGAGCAGTTCTTC.